Ten or more counts support the clone carrying this TCR beta chain. Its cognate antigen is unknown. The entry originates in a study of Graves' ophthalmopathy and Graves' hyperthyroidism. Study-level findings and limits: Blood also harbored most expanded thyroid clonotypes above 0.001 frequency.

Amplification targeted the TCR beta CDR3 regions, with RNA transcripts as the source material. RT-PCR in the first round used HTBI primers; a second-round multiplex PCR followed. TCRdb recomputed calls from the multiplex PCR reads with MiXCR, one row per CDR3 protein. The sample has approximately 210,000 distinct CDR3 sequences; about a fifth are singletons. Diagnosis was based on clinical symptoms, serum thyroxine, TRAb, thyroid ultrasound and orbital computed tomography. PBMCs were isolated from an approximately 9.4 ml sample of fresh peripheral blood. With 10 bases clipped from V and 9 bases from J, the junction kept 12 bases outside the gene matches. The germline CDR1 and CDR2 sequences are MNHEY and SMNVEV (reference sequence). The CDR3 contains 13 residues.

The clonotype originates from a woman aged 45 to 65 with Graves' ophthalmopathy. Sequenced input: peripheral blood. V usage is TRBV27 and J usage is TRBJ2-7, with 10 bases identical to TRBD2. This CDR3 reads CATGTSGASGQYF. CDR3 nucleotides: TGTGCCACCGGTACTAGCGGGGCCTCGGGGCAGTACTTC.